The 23 T cell receptor beta chains in this list originate from one sample, sequenced in a study of liver allograft versus peripheral blood T cells. The wider study: Recipients' peripheral blood T cell receptor repertoires were compared with those in transplanted livers.

TCRdb reprocessed the reads via MiXCR and lists one record per CDR3 protein. The data show about 8,500 distinct CDR3 sequences, roughly a sixth seen once. These receptors were taken from a human patient who had a liver transplant. Some T cells may have come from the graft donor.

This chain links TRBV6-1 with TRBJ2-5; D unclear. CDR1 and CDR2 from the germline V gene are MNHNS and SASEGT. Trimming pared 3 bases from V and 1 base from J, leaving 6 bases between. The CDR3 has 13 residues. CDR3 DNA: TGTGCCAGCAGTGACTCCCCCCAAGAGACCCAGTACTTC. Its protein product is CASSDSPQETQYF.

This clonotype is deemed medium-sized. This chain links TRBV6-5 with TRBJ1-3; no reliable D call. The CDR3 length is 13 residues. Germline CDR1 MNHEY, CDR2 SVGAGI. The V end lost 5 bases, the J end lost 3 bases, and 8 bases lay between the germline ends. CDR3 bases: TGTGCCAGCAGTCGGATCTTTGGAAACACCATATATTTT. As protein: CASSRIFGNTIYF.

This clonotype was picked up one time. The chain is built from TRBV20-1 and TRBJ2-5; TRBD2 aligns across 10 bases. The CDR3 sequence is 15 residues long. In germline, CDR1 is DFQATT, CDR2 SNEGSKA (reference sequence). Trimming at V came to 3 bases and at J to 5 bases, leaving 9 bases not matched to a gene. CDR3 nucleotide sequence: TGCAGTGCTAGGGGCGCTAGCGGGAGTCCCGAGACCCAGTACTTC. Translation: CSARGASGSPETQYF.

By sample fraction, this clonotype is medium-sized. CDR3 loop: CASSLNNLLAKNIQYF. CDR3 bases: TGTGCCAGCAGTTTAAACAACTTATTAGCCAAAAACATTCAGTACTTC. The chain combines TRBV27 with TRBJ2-4, with no clear D. V lost 2 bases and J lost 0, with 11 bases in between. Germline V CDR1 and CDR2: MNHEY, SMNVEV (reference sequence). The CDR3 runs 16 residues.

At least ten counts were recorded for this clonotype. This chain joins TRBV19 and TRBJ2-1, with D possibly called TRBD1 or TRBD2 (5 bases each). Trimming took off 7 bases at V and 6 bases at J, with 19 bases between the two ends. The CDR3 totals 15 residues. Germline V gives CDR1 LNHDA, CDR2 SQIVND (reference sequence). The CDR3 DNA reads TGTGCCAGTATTGCCGGGGCAGGGCGGTTCAATGAGCAGTTCTTC. It codes for CASIAGAGRFNEQFF.

This clonotype was recorded many times. The chain recombines TRBV12-3 or TRBV12-4 with TRBJ1-3; 9 positions match TRBD1. V dropped 6 bases and J dropped 3; count of bases not matched to a gene: 9. The CDR3 extends over 16 amino acids. The CDR3 sequence is CASRWTGAPDGNTIYF. As DNA, the CDR3 is TGTGCCAGCAGATGGACAGGGGCACCGGATGGAAACACCATATATTTT.

This clonotype was observed a few times. This rearrangement joins TRBV20-1 to TRBJ2-7; no definite D call. CDR3 length equals 13 residues. Germline loops: CDR1 DFQATT, CDR2 SNEGSKA (reference sequence). Between the trimmed V and J ends, which lost 5 bases and 6 bases, there was a span of 17 bases. CDR3 nucleotides: TGCAGTGCTTTCAGGCAGGAACTGCTCGAGCAGTACTTC. This gives the protein CSAFRQELLEQYF.

V gene TRBV7-2 combines with J gene TRBJ2-5; 7 bases match TRBD1. The V gene's germline CDR1 is SGHTA and CDR2 FQGNSA. CDR3 length: 14 amino acids. With V trimmed by 5 bases and J by 2 bases, 5 bases remained unmatched. CDR3 sequence reads: CASSPGTAQETQYF. The CDR3 DNA follows: TGTGCCAGCAGCCCGGGGACAGCACAAGAGACCCAGTACTTC.

By sample fraction, this clonotype is medium-sized. The chain uses TRBV12-3 or TRBV12-4 and TRBJ1-4, with 8 bases lining up with TRBD1. The V gene end was trimmed by 5 bases and the J gene end by 3 bases; junction bases not matched to a gene: 2. This CDR3 has 14 residues. The CDR3 spells CASSPGQANEKLFF. DNA for the CDR3: TGTGCCAGCAGTCCGGGACAGGCTAATGAAAAACTGTTTTTT.

This clonotype has at least ten counts. The rearrangement links TRBV19 to TRBJ1-6; D gene unclear. V gave up 3 bases and J gave up 10 bases, with 13 bases separating them. The germline CDR1 and CDR2 sequences are LNHDA and SQIVND (reference sequence). The CDR3 runs 14 residues. The CDR3 nucleotides read TGTGCCAGTAGTATCTTACCCCGCGAATCACCCCTCCACTTT. This codes for CASSILPRESPLHF.

Within the sample, this clonotype is medium-sized (0.01 to 0.1%). The V gene is TRBV6-1, the J gene TRBJ2-6, with 7 bases fitting TRBD1. This CDR3 contains 15 residues. Germline loops: CDR1 MNHNS, CDR2 SASEGT. The trim removed 7 bases at V and 3 bases at J, leaving 6 bases unmatched. CDR3 residues: CASTLGGGGANVLTF. DNA for the CDR3: TGTGCCAGCACGTTAGGGGGCGGTGGGGCCAACGTCCTGACTTTC.

This clonotype was observed many times. Here the CDR3 DNA reads TGTGCCACAGGGGGGACAGGGGGCGAGCAGTACTTC. Protein sequence: CATGGTGGEQYF. The gene calls are TRBV19 and TRBJ2-7; 11 bases agree with TRBD1. Germline values: CDR1 LNHDA, CDR2 SQIVND (reference sequence). The CDR3 sequence is 12 residues long. The ends lost 10 bases at V and 6 bases at J; junction bases unmatched: 5. The full variable domain, completed using reference TRBV19 and TRBJ2-7, is DGGITQSPKYLFRKEGQNVTLSCEQNLNHDAMYWYRQDPGQGLRLIYYSQIVNDFQKGDIAEGYSVSREKKESFPLTVTSAQKNPTAFYLCATGGTGGEQYFGPGTRLTVT.

Points on this clonotype: It may be a read error: a sequence one base away is much more abundant. V and J are TRBV30 and TRBJ2-1, with 16 bases identical to TRBD2. CDR3 length: 18 amino acids. V gave up 2 bases and J gave up 4 bases; unmatched junction bases: 8. The germline gives CDR1 GTSNPN, CDR2 SVGIG (reference sequence). CDR3 in DNA: TGTGCCTGGAGTTCATCGGGACTAGCGGGGGGGCCATACAATGAGCAGTTCTTC. Protein sequence: CAWSSSGLAGGPYNEQFF.

The chain uses TRBV5-4 and TRBJ1-1, with D tentatively TRBD1 (5 bases). V shed 0 bases and J shed 5 bases, with 8 bases lying between them. CDR1 is SGHNT and CDR2 is YYREEE in the germline V gene (reference sequence). The CDR3 sequence is 13 residues long. The CDR3 coding sequence is TGTGCCAGCAGCTTGGTCGCAGGGACTGAAGCTTTCTTT. As protein: CASSLVAGTEAFF.

This clonotype was seen a few times. V is TRBV7-2 and J is TRBJ2-7; D is unresolved. Between the trimmed V and J ends, which lost 5 bases and 7 bases, there was a span of 21 bases. Per germline, CDR1 SGHTA and CDR2 FQGNSA. The CDR3 loop spans 15 amino acids. The CDR3 loop is CASSTYRSGEGEQYF. The CDR3, as DNA: TGTGCCAGCAGCACATATCGGAGTGGGGAAGGGGAGCAGTACTTC.

In its sample, this clonotype is medium-sized. The rearrangement links TRBV6-1 to TRBJ2-3, with TRBD2 identical over 8 bases. The trim removed 8 bases at V and 6 bases at J, leaving 10 bases unmatched. This CDR3 region has 14 residues. The germline CDR1 and CDR2 sequences are MNHNS and SASEGT. CDR3 nucleotides: TGTGCCAGCGGGGGACTTCCGGGAGGGGATACGCAGTATTTT. This codes for CASGGLPGGDTQYF.

By frequency in the sample, this clonotype is medium-sized (0.01 to 0.1%). The chain recombines TRBV19 with TRBJ2-3, with 13 bases identical to TRBD2. CDR3 size: 16 residues. CDR1 is LNHDA, CDR2 SQIVND, per germline (reference sequence). Germline trimming cut 5 bases from V and 2 bases from J; bases unmatched to any gene: 4. The CDR3 spells CASSGGLAGYTDTQYF. CDR3 nucleotides: TGTGCCAGTAGTGGGGGACTAGCGGGGTACACAGATACGCAGTATTTT.

This clonotype is categorized as medium-sized (0.01 to 0.1%). The rearrangement uses TRBV28 and TRBJ1-6; 7 positions match TRBD1. V lost 6 bases to trimming and J lost 8 bases; unmatched junction nucleotides: 7. Germline V lookup: CDR1 MDHEN, CDR2 SYDVKM. The CDR3 sequence is 14 residues long. The CDR3 DNA is TGTGCCAGCAGAGCGGGACAGAGCGATTCACCCCTCCACTTT. It is translated as CASRAGQSDSPLHF. The whole variable domain, remainder taken from reference TRBV28 and TRBJ1-6, is DVKVTQSSRYLVKRTGEKVFLECVQDMDHENMFWYRQDPGLGLRLIYFSYDVKMKEKGDIPEGYSVSREKKERFSLILESASTNQTSMYLCASRAGQSDSPLHFGNGTRLTVT.

By sample fraction, this clonotype is medium-sized (0.01 to 0.1%). The chain couples TRBV19 to TRBJ2-1; tentative D call: TRBD1 (6 bases). This CDR3 comprises 15 residues. V lost 3 bases, J lost 8 bases, and 17 bases lay in between. Germline V lookup: CDR1 LNHDA, CDR2 SQIVND (reference sequence). DNA of the CDR3: TGTGCCAGTAGTATCTTGGGCAGGGGAAGTGATGAGCAGTTCTTC. It codes for CASSILGRGSDEQFF.

Sample share makes this clonotype medium-sized. The V and J genes are TRBV18 and TRBJ1-6; a weak D match, TRBD1 (5 bases). CDR1 and CDR2 (germline): KGHSH, LQKENI. The CDR3 runs 13 residues. V gave up 9 bases and J gave up 7 bases, with 13 bases separating them. The CDR3 coding sequence is TGTGCCAGTTCTGGGGACCCAAATTCACCCCTCCACTTT. Protein product: CASSGDPNSPLHF. The full variable domain, its missing parts supplied by reference TRBV18 and TRBJ1-6, is NAGVMQNPRHLVRRRGQEARLRCSPMKGHSHVYWYRQLPEEGLKFMVYLQKENIIDESGMPKERFSAEFPKEGPSILRIQQVVRGDSAAYFCASSGDPNSPLHFGNGTRLTVT.

The chain uses TRBV9 and TRBJ2-3; D is perhaps TRBD2 (7 bases). The CDR3 sequence is 17 residues long. From germline, CDR1 is SGDLS and CDR2 YYNGEE. V was clipped by 0 bases and J by 4 bases, with 18 bases between them. The CDR3, as DNA: TGTGCCAGCAGCGTAGGGGGGGGGCCAGGCGGCGCAGATACGCAGTATTTT. Translated: CASSVGGGPGGADTQYF.

By proportion, this clonotype is medium-sized. The chain has TRBV6-5 and TRBJ2-1; D is undetermined. This CDR3 has 12 residues. Germline V CDR1 and CDR2: MNHEY, SVGAGI. Trimming cost V 5 bases and J 5 bases, with 7 bases left between them. CDR3 amino acids: CASSGRNNEQFF. CDR3 bases: TGTGCCAGCAGTGGACGGAACAATGAGCAGTTCTTC.

Judged by abundance, this clonotype is medium-sized (0.01 to 0.1%). The CDR3 DNA reads as TGCAGCGTTGCTGGGACAGGGCTGAACTATGGCTACACCTTC. Translation: CSVAGTGLNYGYTF. This rearrangement joins TRBV29-1 to TRBJ1-2; 9 bases match TRBD1. This CDR3 spans 14 amino acids. CDR1 and CDR2 (germline): SQVTM, ANQGSEA. The ends lost 4 bases at V and 2 bases at J; junction bases unmatched: 5.